Listed below are T cell receptor beta chains from one sample, sequenced in a study of cytotoxic CD8 clonotypes in ibrutinib-treated CLL. Here immunoSEQ multiplex PCR was the method, and the copy in TCRdb shows in-frame clones only, minus some. Of approximately 12,000 clones listed, around two thirds are singletons. The source material was PBMCs, sampled before ibrutinib treatment. The receptor source for this set is a human donor with chronic lymphocytic leukemia. CDR3s include the opening cysteine and the closing phenylalanine or tryptophan.

v_gene | CDR3aa
TRBV7-3 | CASSLKGQGVQPQHF
TRBV5-4 | CASSFRGGSYEQYF
TRBV5-1 | CASSLAGDRATDTQYF
TRBV21-1 | CASTPDPTSKAPDTQYF
TRBV28 | CASRGQGYNSPLHF
TRBV30 | CAWSPGFTTDTQYF
TRBV5-1 | CASSYRTGNEKLFF
TRBV5-1 | CASSLGQGNSPLHF
TRBV28 | CASRNFAGAGEFF
TRBV12-1 | CASSYPQQGSNQPQHF
TRBV2 | CASSTGTGNEKLFF
TRBV28 | CASSPEGRGYTF
TRBV28 | CASSPQAGSSYNEQFF
TRBV28 | CASRDGARWQPQHF
TRBV7-2 | CASSSSGGYGYTF
TRBV6-5 | CASSYSGRAGTEAFF
TRBV7-8 | CASSAGHRQETQYF
TRBV7-2 | CASSLGGGWSTEAFF
TRBV11-3 | CASSFKGGGTPDTQYF
TRBV7-2 | CASSLSRLVGTGELFF
TRBV5-1 | CASSSGYTEAFF
TRBV2 | CASSDSVFPGYEQFF
TRBV20-1 | CSATGYEQYF
TRBV28 | CASSRGYGYTF
TRBV9 | CASSVELGGHGELFF
TRBV28 | CASSLFGLSGNTIYF
TRBV6-1 | CASSVRGPDRNEQFF
TRBV28 | CASNTNNEQFF
TRBV7-9 | CASSPSFGAGEKLFF
TRBV30 | CASNRDAHSGNTIYF
TRBV7-9 | CASKTDRSYEQYF
TRBV15 | CATSRPTGVWETQYF
TRBV7-9 | CASSAYNEQFF
TRBV9 | CASSFSSPGEQYF
TRBV30 | CACRRAGAYTGELFF